A single sample is the source of the 21 T cell receptor beta chains below, sequenced in a study of prognosis after radiotherapy for stage I lung cancer. The genomic DNA TCR beta CDR3 region underwent two rounds of multiplex PCR. Individual primers that were specific to each TRBV and TRBJ gene served in first-round PCR. MiXCR was run by TCRdb on the multiplex PCR reads, yielding one entry per CDR3 protein. Of tens of thousands of distinct CDR3 sequences in the sample, roughly 40% are singletons; the top ten hold around 50%. The sample here was PBMCs, taken before or after stereotactic body radiation therapy (not recorded which). These receptors came from a donor aged 50 or older with non-small cell lung cancer.

V gene TRBV7-2 combines with J gene TRBJ2-7; 9 nucleotides line up with TRBD2. This CDR3 region has 15 residues. Unmatched junction bases numbered 8, after V lost 3 bases and J lost 5 bases. Germline CDR1 is SGHTA and CDR2 is FQGNSA. The CDR3 nucleotides read TGTGCCAGCAGCTTGGCCGCGGGAGGGCACCACGAGCAGTACTTC. This sequence encodes CASSLAAGGHHEQYF. Using reference TRBV7-2 and TRBJ2-7 for the parts outside the CDR3, the full variable domain is GAGVSQSPSNKVTEKGKDVELRCDPISGHTALYWYRQSLGQGLEFLIYFQGNSAPDKSGLPSDRFSAERTGGSVSTLTIQRTQQEDSAVYLCASSLAAGGHHEQYFGPGTRLTVT.

A remark on this clonotype: This may be a read error, as it is one base from a much larger clone. This CDR3 fails to terminate in the conserved phenylalanine or tryptophan, so it likely reflects a read error. The chain recombines TRBV6-1 with TRBJ1-1, with a possible D match to TRBD1 (6 bases). From germline, CDR1 is MNHNS and CDR2 SASEGT. This CDR3 is built from 13 residues. V shed 9 bases and J shed 0 bases, with 11 bases lying between them. The DNA of the CDR3 is TGTGCCAGTGCGGGGGCCATGAACACTGAAGCTTTCTCT. This translates into CASAGAMNTEAFS.

This clonotype was seen ten or more times. The chain combines TRBV19 with TRBJ2-3; TRBD2 is a possible D gene (5 bases). V lost 10 bases to trimming and J lost 4 bases, with 12 bases between them. This CDR3 contains 12 residues. The V gene's germline CDR1 is LNHDA and CDR2 SQIVND (reference sequence). CDR3 nucleotides: TGTGCCACTACTAGTGGATCAGATACGCAGTATTTT. Its protein product is CATTSGSDTQYF.

Points on this clonotype: A much larger clonotype is one base distant, so this may be a read error. The rearrangement uses TRBV29-1 and TRBJ1-5, with a tentative D call TRBD1 (6 bases). The CDR3 has 15 amino acids. CDR1 and CDR2 (germline): SQVTM, ANQGSEA. V shed 2 bases and J shed 4 bases, with 15 bases lying between them. The CDR3 region has the DNA TGCAGCGTTGAATTAGGGACATGCGGTAATCAGCCCCAGCATTTT. It specifies CSVELGTCGNQPQHF.

The rearrangement joins TRBV6-5 to TRBJ1-3; possible D gene TRBD1, 6 bases. Trimming removed 4 bases at V and 0 bases at J, with 16 bases between. Looked up from germline, CDR1 is MNHEY and CDR2 is SVGAGI. The CDR3 extends over 17 amino acids. As DNA, the CDR3 is TGTGCCAGCAGTTTGACAGGTTCCCGGGGCTCTGGAAACACCATATATTTT. This codes for CASSLTGSRGSGNTIYF.

At least ten counts were recorded for this clonotype. The chain is built from TRBV7-9 and TRBJ2-2, with 10 bases fitting TRBD2. After removal of 5 bases from V and 9 bases from J, the junction contained 15 bases not matched to a gene. The CDR3 loop spans 17 amino acids. Germline V CDR1 and CDR2: SEHNR, FQNEAQ (reference sequence). This chain's CDR3 is CASSQATLASGSRELFF. The CDR3 region has the DNA TGTGCCAGCAGCCAAGCGACCCTGGCTAGCGGGAGCCGGGAGCTGTTTTTT.

This clonotype was seen repeatedly, ten times or more. The chain has TRBV5-1 and TRBJ1-1; D perhaps matches TRBD1 (6 bases). The germline gives CDR1 SGHRS, CDR2 YFSETQ. The CDR3 sequence is 17 residues long. V lost 3 bases and J 7 bases, leaving 25 bases between the germline ends. The CDR3 bases are TGCGCCAGCAGCTCCCGGGGGAAATCACAGGGCGGGGATGAAGCTTTCTTT. Translation gives CASSSRGKSQGGDEAFF.

In DNA form, the CDR3 reads TGTGCCAGCATCCCGCCGGGGACTAGCGGGAGATCAGAGCAGTACTTC. This gives the protein CASIPPGTSGRSEQYF. The chain recombines TRBV3-1 with TRBJ2-7; 14 nucleotides agree with TRBD2. Per germline, CDR1 LGHDT and CDR2 YNNKEL (reference sequence). This CDR3 has 16 amino acids. With 7 bases clipped from V and 7 bases from J, the junction kept 12 bases outside the gene matches.

Many counts were recorded for this clonotype. This chain connects TRBV5-1 to TRBJ2-1; TRBD2 is a possible D gene (5 bases). V gave up 0 bases and J gave up 1 base, with 11 bases separating them. The CDR3 consists of 16 residues. Per the germline V gene, CDR1 is SGHRS and CDR2 is YFSETQ. The CDR3 here is CASSLADGKSYNEQFF. CDR3 DNA sequence: TGCGCCAGCAGCTTGGCAGACGGGAAGTCCTACAATGAGCAGTTCTTC.

The chain has TRBV6-2 or TRBV6-3 and TRBJ2-2; 7 positions agree with TRBD2. The V gene end was trimmed by 4 bases and the J gene end by 9 bases; junction bases not matched to a gene: 32. The length of the CDR3 is 22 residues. Germline CDR1 and CDR2: MNHEY and SVGEGT. CDR3 region: CASSFKTSWRASVRGVVWELFF. For the CDR3, the DNA is TGTGCCAGCAGTTTCAAGACTAGCTGGAGGGCCTCGGTGAGAGGCGTAGTGTGGGAGCTGTTTTTT.

This clonotype was seen only a few times. CDR3 region: CASSQVLGVGETQYF. The CDR3, as DNA: TGTGCCAGCAGCCAAGTTCTAGGGGTCGGGGAGACCCAGTACTTC. The rearrangement links TRBV3-1 to TRBJ2-5, with a possible D match to TRBD1 (5 bases). The CDR3 covers 15 residues. Per germline, CDR1 LGHDT and CDR2 YNNKEL (reference sequence). Trimming removed 1 base from V and 5 bases from J, with 14 bases in between.

This clonotype was counted at least ten times. V usage is TRBV29-1 and J usage is TRBJ2-7; unclear D gene. The CDR3 loop spans 14 amino acids. Per the germline V gene, CDR1 is SQVTM and CDR2 is ANQGSEA. V was trimmed by 6 bases and J by 0 bases, leaving 15 bases between them. For the CDR3, the DNA is TGCAGCGTCGCCTACCCCTATTCCTCCTACGAGCAGTACTTC. This sequence encodes CSVAYPYSSYEQYF.

This clonotype has a count of ten or more. The genes are TRBV3-1 and TRBJ2-7; 7 positions agree with TRBD2. The CDR3 is made up of 14 amino acids. Germline V lookup: CDR1 LGHDT, CDR2 YNNKEL (reference sequence). Trimming at V came to 4 bases and at J to 1 base, leaving 4 bases not matched to a gene. The CDR3 protein is CASSPGLVSYEQYF. CDR3 bases: TGTGCCAGCAGCCCCGGACTAGTTTCCTACGAGCAGTACTTC.

This clonotype was seen repeatedly, ten times or more. The rearrangement joins TRBV7-2 to TRBJ1-1, with D possibly TRBD1 on 6 matching bases. The CDR3 is 14 residues long. Germline V gene data show CDR1 as SGHTA and CDR2 as FQGNSA. V was pared by 8 bases and J by 3 bases, with 16 bases between. The CDR3 is CASRRGRVDTEAFF. The CDR3 DNA sequence: TGTGCCAGCCGGAGGGGGAGGGTGGACACTGAAGCTTTCTTT.

As for this clonotype: Only one base separates this from a far larger clonotype, so it likely reflects a read error. The chain couples TRBV6-4 to TRBJ1-3, with D uncertain. Germline CDR1 MRHNA, CDR2 SNTAGT. The CDR3 extends over 14 amino acids. V lost 5 bases and J lost 0, with 8 bases in between. DNA of the CDR3: TGTGCCAGCAGTTACGCGCGCTCTGGAAACACCATATATTTT. This codes for CASSYARSGNTIYF.

Notes on this clonotype: A read error likely explains this, since a far larger clone differs by one base. V is TRBV6-8 and J is TRBJ2-7; the D gene could be TRBD1 or TRBD2 (5 bases each). The CDR3 has 14 amino acids. The germline CDR1 and CDR2 sequences are MNHGY and SAAAGT. The germline V and J ends were trimmed by 5 bases and 7 bases, with 18 bases remaining between them. CDR3: CASSAVREFGEQYF. The CDR3 coding sequence is TGTGCCAGCAGTGCCGTCAGGGAGTTTGGGGAGCAGTACTTC.

This rearrangement joins TRBV5-1 to TRBJ2-3, with TRBD2 as a possible D gene (5 bases). CDR3 size: 13 residues. Germline V gene sequence: CDR1 SGHRS, CDR2 YFSETQ. Trimming removed 0 bases from V and 7 bases from J, with 9 bases in between. The CDR3 spells CASSLEVDYTQYF. The CDR3 nucleotides read TGCGCCAGCAGCTTGGAGGTGGACTATACGCAGTATTTT.

This clonotype turned up a few times. The rearrangement joins TRBV5-5 to TRBJ1-6; TRBD1 aligns across 8 bases. This CDR3 region has 18 residues. J gave up 2 bases and V 2 bases, and 9 bases lay outside the gene matches. The germline CDR1 and CDR2 sequences are SGHKS and YYEKEE (reference sequence). DNA for the CDR3: TGTGCCAGCAGCTTAAGACAGGGGTTAGTCCCCTATAATTCACCCCTCCACTTT. It is translated as CASSLRQGLVPYNSPLHF.

There are many counts of this clonotype. J is TRBJ2-2 and V is TRBV14; TRBD1 matches 9 bases. Germline CDR1 is SGHDN and CDR2 is FVKESK. The CDR3 consists of 16 residues. V lost 5 bases and J lost 6; bases outside the gene matches: 10. Here the CDR3 DNA reads TGTGCCAGCAGCGCTATAGGACAGGGGATCTCCGGGGAGCTGTTTTTT. Translating it yields CASSAIGQGISGELFF. The whole variable domain, remainder taken from reference TRBV14 and TRBJ2-2, is EAGVTQFPSHSVIEKGQTVTLRCDPISGHDNLYWYRRVMGKEIKFLLHFVKESKQDESGMPNNRFLAERTGGTYSTLKVQPAELEDSGVYFCASSAIGQGISGELFFGEGSRLTVL.

This clonotype has at least ten counts. This CDR3 is CASSQRGEDTQYF. In DNA, the CDR3 is TGTGCCAGCAGCCAAAGGGGCGAGGATACGCAGTATTTT. V usage is TRBV3-1 and J usage is TRBJ2-3, with TRBD1 as a possible D gene (5 bases). The CDR3 contains 13 residues. Germline CDR1 LGHDT, CDR2 YNNKEL (reference sequence). Trimming took off 2 bases at V and 6 bases at J, with 9 bases between the two ends.

This clonotype was recorded at least ten times. The gene calls are TRBV27 and TRBJ2-6; 8 positions match TRBD1. The CDR3 spans 16 residues. V was clipped by 6 bases and J by 0 bases; unmatched bases: 4. CDR1 and CDR2 (germline): MNHEY, SMNVEV (reference sequence). The CDR3 is CASRARGPSGANVLTF. DNA of the CDR3: TGTGCCAGCAGGGCCAGGGGGCCCTCTGGGGCCAACGTCCTGACTTTC.